The rows below give T cell receptor beta chains drawn from one sample of a study of molecular identifiers for immune sequencing clone quantification. Using its own MiXCR run on the PCR reads, TCRdb lists one record per CDR3 protein. The table lists some 66,000 distinct CDR3 sequences, around 19% of them singletons. Sequenced material: naive CD8+ T cells from blood, with Jurkat cell RNA spiked in. The receptors derive from a human donor in good health. Some libraries in this study had Jurkat cell RNA spiked in. Each CDR3 is given with its conserved first and last residue. The D gene is left open where the match is weak. The size field is filled for only some rows; it gives once, few, many or a size class.

d_call,v_call,clone_size,j_call,cdr3_aa,cdr3_nt
-,TRBV7-9,many,TRBJ2-5,CASSLVVMVGQETQYF,TGTGCCAGCAGCTTAGTTGTTATGGTAGGCCAAGAGACCCAGTACTTC
TRBD2,TRBV20-1,-,TRBJ2-3,CSARDGSGIQPSTDTQYF,TGCAGTGCTAGAGATGGAAGCGGGATCCAACCTAGCACAGATACGCAGTATTTT
-,TRBV4-1,many,TRBJ2-2,CASSATGELFF,TGCGCCAGTAGCGCTACCGGGGAGCTGTTTTTT
TRBD1,TRBV12-5,many,TRBJ1-1,CASGFGRGTGGPAPSNTEAFF,TGTGCTAGTGGGTTTGGTAGAGGTACAGGGGGCCCTGCACCTTCGAACACTGAAGCTTTCTTT
-,TRBV9,many,TRBJ2-7,CASSVRLGAHEQYF,TGTGCCAGCAGCGTGAGGCTAGGGGCCCACGAGCAGTACTTC
-,TRBV20-1,many,TRBJ2-1,CSASYGEAYNEQFF,TGCAGTGCTAGCTACGGGGAGGCATACAATGAGCAGTTCTTC
TRBD1,TRBV7-9,many,TRBJ2-7,CASSLARDRTTPYEQYF,TGTGCCAGCAGCTTAGCCCGGGACAGGACGACTCCTTACGAGCAGTACTTC
TRBD2,TRBV29-1,-,TRBJ2-1,CSVDQLAANERFF,TGCAGCGTTGACCAACTAGCGGCCAATGAGCGGTTCTTC
-,TRBV5-1,-,TRBJ1-2,CASSLAGDNYGYTF,TGCGCCAGCAGCTTGGCAGGGGATAACTATGGCTACACCTTC
-,TRBV7-3,many,TRBJ1-1,CASSLSTGNGEAFF,TGTGCCAGCAGCTTATCTACTGGGAACGGTGAAGCTTTCTTT
-,TRBV12-3/TRBV12-4,many,TRBJ2-1,CASSLETGPYEQFF,TGTGCCAGCAGTTTAGAGACAGGTCCCTATGAGCAGTTCTTC
TRBD2,TRBV19,-,TRBJ2-1,CASSRGLAGGWNEQFF,TGTGCCAGTAGTAGGGGACTAGCGGGAGGGTGGAATGAGCAGTTCTTC
-,TRBV21-1,few,TRBJ1-1,CARRVGGAISPEAFF,TGTGCCAGGAGAGTGGGCGGGGCAATTAGTCCTGAAGCTTTCTTT
TRBD2,TRBV30,few,TRBJ2-2,CAWQGLAGNTGELFF,TGTGCCTGGCAGGGACTAGCGGGGAACACCGGGGAGCTGTTTTTT
-,TRBV19,-,TRBJ2-1,CASSISGGDEQFF,TGCGCCAGTAGTATCAGCGGTGGGGATGAGCAGTTCTTC
TRBD1,TRBV10-3,-,TRBJ2-1,CAIMTGESYNEQFF,TGTGCCATCATGACAGGGGAGTCCTACAATGAGCAGTTCTTC
TRBD1,TRBV6-1,-,TRBJ2-4,CASSESARTGRSIQYF,TGTGCCAGCAGTGAAAGTGCGAGGACAGGGAGGTCCATTCAGTACTTC
-,TRBV6-5,many,TRBJ2-6,CASSYSRGLGANVLTF,TGTGCCAGCAGTTACTCCCGGGGGCTTGGGGCCAACGTCCTGACTTTC
-,TRBV6-2/TRBV6-3,many,TRBJ1-5,CASSWGWEGSLHQPQHF,TGTGCCAGCAGTTGGGGGTGGGAGGGATCCCTTCATCAGCCCCAGCATTTT
TRBD2,TRBV10-3,medium-sized,TRBJ2-3,CAISESRFASGSADTQYF,TGTGCCATCAGTGAGTCGAGGTTCGCTAGCGGGAGCGCAGATACGCAGTATTTT
-,TRBV28,many,TRBJ1-1,CASSFFGDWTEAFF,TGTGCCAGCAGTTTTTTTGGGGATTGGACTGAAGCTTTCTTT
-,TRBV7-9,many,TRBJ2-6,CASSSPLSSGANVLTF,TGTGCCAGCAGCTCACCTCTGAGCTCTGGGGCCAACGTCCTGACTTTC
-,TRBV2,many,TRBJ2-1,CASKSFYNEQFF,TGTGCCAGCAAATCATTCTACAATGAGCAGTTCTTC
-,TRBV5-1,many,TRBJ1-1,CASRTQGGVDTEAFF,TGCGCCAGCAGAACACAGGGAGGTGTCGACACTGAAGCTTTCTTT
-,TRBV6-5,many,TRBJ2-1,CASSYGAGGSYNEQFF,TGTGCCAGCAGTTACGGGGCCGGGGGCTCCTACAATGAGCAGTTCTTC
-,TRBV7-9,many,TRBJ1-1,CASSSPGQVEAFF,TGTGCCAGCAGCTCTCCGGGACAAGTCGAAGCTTTCTTT
TRBD2,TRBV23-1,many,TRBJ2-1,CASSQPFGGGYNEQFF,TGCGCCAGCAGTCAACCGTTCGGGGGGGGGTACAATGAGCAGTTCTTC
-,TRBV6-5,many,TRBJ1-1,CASKFLPEGTEAFF,TGTGCCAGCAAATTTCTCCCGGAAGGCACTGAAGCTTTCTTT
TRBD1,TRBV7-6,many,TRBJ2-7,CASSLGDRASYEQYF,TGTGCCAGCAGCTTAGGGGACAGAGCCTCCTACGAGCAGTACTTC
-,TRBV9,many,TRBJ1-2,CASSLGLSEGYTF,TGTGCCAGCAGCCTGGGACTGTCGGAGGGCTACACCTTC
TRBD2,TRBV6-1,few,TRBJ2-1,CASSVSGGDNEQFF,TGTGCCAGCAGTGTTAGCGGGGGAGACAATGAGCAGTTCTTC
TRBD2,TRBV4-1,many,TRBJ2-1,CASSQDRLAGYNEQFF,TGCGCCAGCAGCCAAGATCGGCTAGCGGGGTACAATGAGCAGTTCTTC
TRBD1,TRBV11-3,few,TRBJ2-3,CASSLGTGLDTQYF,TGTGCCAGCAGCTTAGGGACAGGGCTTGATACGCAGTATTTT